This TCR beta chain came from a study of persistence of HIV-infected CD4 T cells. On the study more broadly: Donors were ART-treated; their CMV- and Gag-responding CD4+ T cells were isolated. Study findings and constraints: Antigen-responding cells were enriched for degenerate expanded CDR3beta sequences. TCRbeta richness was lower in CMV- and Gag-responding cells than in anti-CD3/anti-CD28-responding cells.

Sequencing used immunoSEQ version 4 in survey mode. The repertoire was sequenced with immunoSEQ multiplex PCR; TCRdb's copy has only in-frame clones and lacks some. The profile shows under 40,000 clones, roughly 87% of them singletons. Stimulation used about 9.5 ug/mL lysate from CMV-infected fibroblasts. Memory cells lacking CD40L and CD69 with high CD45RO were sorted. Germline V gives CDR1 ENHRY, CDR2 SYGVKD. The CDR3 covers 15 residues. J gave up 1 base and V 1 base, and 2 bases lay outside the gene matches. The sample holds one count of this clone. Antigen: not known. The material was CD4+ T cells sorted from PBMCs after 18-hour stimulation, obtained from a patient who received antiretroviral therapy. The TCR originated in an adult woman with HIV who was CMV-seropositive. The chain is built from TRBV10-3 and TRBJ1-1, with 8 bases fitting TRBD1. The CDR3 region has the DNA TGTGCCATCAGTGAGTGGGGACAGGAGAACACTGAAGCTTTCTTT. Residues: CAISEWGQENTEAFF.